The next 18 T cell receptor beta chains were all read from a single sample in a study of shared clonotypes between healthy human individuals. Some clones are missing from TCRdb's copy, which holds only in-frame ones; the method was immunoSEQ multiplex PCR. This table has approximately 2.5 million clones, around nine tenths appearing once. The sample taken for sequencing was naive CD4+ T cells sorted from blood. Subset of the sample: CD45RA+ positively selected. Source of these receptors: a man aged 18 to 30 in good health.

This clone occurred once. V gene TRBV2 combines with J gene TRBJ2-1; the match to TRBD1 covers 10 bases. Per germline, CDR1 SNHLY and CDR2 FYNNEI. The CDR3 length is 18 residues. V trimming: 3 bases; J trimming: 3 bases; junction bases outside the gene matches: 11. CDR3 coding DNA: TGTGCCAGCAGTGAGATAAGACCGGGACAGGGGAACTACAATGAGCAGTTCTTC. The encoded protein is CASSEIRPGQGNYNEQFF.

The J gene is TRBJ2-3, the V gene TRBV5-1, with TRBD1 identical over 9 bases. The CDR3 covers 15 residues. Trimming removed 0 bases from V and 3 bases from J; junction bases left unmatched: 2. CDR1 SGHRS and CDR2 YFSETQ come from the germline V gene. The CDR3 reads CASSLEQGATDTQYF. CDR3 DNA sequence: TGCGCCAGCAGCTTGGAACAGGGGGCAACAGATACGCAGTATTTT.

This clone was seen only once. The chain recombines TRBV27 with TRBJ2-2; 7 bases match TRBD2. V shed 2 bases, J shed 6 bases, and the junction held 6 bases outside the gene matches. Germline V gene lookup returns CDR1 MNHEY and CDR2 SMNVEV (reference sequence). The CDR3 is 15 residues long. In DNA, the CDR3 is TGTGCCAGCAGTTTAGGGCTAGCGGTTGCCGGGGAGCTGTTTTTT. Its protein product is CASSLGLAVAGELFF.

The chain links TRBV7-2 to TRBJ2-5; 13 nucleotides align to TRBD2. J was trimmed by 7 bases and V by 5 bases; bases with no gene match: 7. CDR1 is SGHTA and CDR2 is FQGNSA in the germline V gene. CDR3 size: 15 residues. As DNA, the CDR3 is TGTGCCAGCAGCCCCGGACTAGCGGGAGAAGGGACCCAGTACTTC. Residues: CASSPGLAGEGTQYF. Using reference TRBV7-2 and TRBJ2-5 for the parts outside the CDR3, the full variable domain is GAGVSQSPSNKVTEKGKDVELRCDPISGHTALYWYRQSLGQGLEFLIYFQGNSAPDKSGLPSDRFSAERTGGSVSTLTIQRTQQEDSAVYLCASSPGLAGEGTQYFGPGTRLLVL.

This sequence joins TRBV7-9 and TRBJ2-5; perhaps D is TRBD1 or TRBD2 (5 bases each). Gene TRBJ2-7 matches the end of the DNA better, so the J call may be wrong. The germline CDR1 and CDR2 sequences are SEHNR and FQNEAQ (reference sequence). The CDR3 length is 16 residues. The DNA of the CDR3 is TGTGCCAGCAGACTAGACAGTGGGGGAAGCTCCTACGAGCAGTACTTC. Its translation: CASRLDSGGSSYEQYF.

The chain is built from TRBV6-1 and TRBJ2-7; 7 nucleotides line up with TRBD1. Germline V CDR1 and CDR2: MNHNS, SASEGT. Trimming at V came to 5 bases and at J to 3 bases, leaving 7 bases not matched to a gene. The CDR3 runs 14 residues. CDR3 sequence: CASSRQGRGYEQYF. The CDR3 bases are TGTGCCAGCAGTAGACAGGGAAGAGGCTACGAGCAGTACTTC.

The gene calls are TRBV6-1 and TRBJ1-3; D may be TRBD1 (6 bases). CDR1 is MNHNS, CDR2 SASEGT, per germline. CDR3 length: 16 residues. The V gene lost 2 bases and the J gene lost 0 bases, with 11 bases spanning the gap. DNA of the CDR3: TGTGCCAGCAGTGAATCTCAGGGGAGCTCTGGAAACACCATATATTTT. It yields the protein CASSESQGSSGNTIYF.

The chain is built from TRBV25-1 and TRBJ1-1; D not resolved. CDR3 size: 16 residues. CDR1 is MGHDK, CDR2 SYGVNS, per germline. The V and J ends lost 2 bases and 0 bases respectively, with 13 bases between them. CDR3 coding DNA: TGTGCCAGCAGTGAACGCTTACAGCCTCTGAACACTGAAGCTTTCTTT. Its translation: CASSERLQPLNTEAFF.

The chain recombines TRBV2 with TRBJ2-1; D uncertain. The germline gives CDR1 SNHLY, CDR2 FYNNEI. The CDR3 covers 11 residues. The ends were cut back, 6 bases at V and 8 bases at J, with 8 bases in the middle. CDR3 sequence (DNA): TGTGCCAGCAGCCTCAACGATGAGCAGTTCTTC. Translation gives CASSLNDEQFF.

The genes are TRBV30 and TRBJ1-1, with D tentatively TRBD1 (6 bases). The CDR3 spans 13 residues. Trimming removed 7 bases at V and 0 bases at J, with 12 bases between. CDR1 and CDR2 (germline): GTSNPN, SVGIG (reference sequence). The CDR3 is CAFRTGLNTEAFF. The DNA of the CDR3 is TGTGCCTTTCGAACAGGGCTGAACACTGAAGCTTTCTTT.

The chain uses TRBV28 and TRBJ2-1; the D is unclear. The germline V gene encodes CDR1 MDHEN and CDR2 SYDVKM. The length of the CDR3 is 15 residues. V lost 2 bases to trimming and J lost 1 base, with 9 bases between them. The CDR3 region is CASSLGQLSYNEQFF. CDR3 in DNA: TGTGCCAGCAGTTTAGGGCAGCTATCCTACAATGAGCAGTTCTTC.

The chain carries TRBV6-1 and TRBJ1-1; TRBD1 is a possible D gene (5 bases). The V and J ends lost 7 bases and 4 bases respectively, with 16 bases between them. Germline CDR1 is MNHNS and CDR2 is SASEGT. The CDR3 covers 14 residues. CDR3 sequence: CASTPVAGGTEAFF. Here the CDR3 DNA reads TGTGCCAGCACCCCGGTGGCGGGGGGCACTGAAGCTTTCTTT.

J is TRBJ2-7 and V is TRBV28; 7 bases line up with TRBD1. The V and J ends lost 7 bases and 1 base, in that order; junction bases with no gene match: 1. The CDR3 loop spans 12 amino acids. Germline V CDR1 and CDR2: MDHEN, SYDVKM. The CDR3: CASKGQSYEQYF. CDR3 coding DNA: TGTGCCAGCAAGGGACAGTCCTACGAGCAGTACTTC.

V and J are TRBV27 and TRBJ2-3; 14 bases map to TRBD2. From germline, CDR1 is MNHEY and CDR2 SMNVEV (reference sequence). This CDR3 contains 18 residues. Losses at the gene ends were 5 bases for V and 4 bases for J; bases not matched to a gene: 11. The CDR3 region is CASSLHRLAGGPADTQYF. The CDR3 coding sequence is TGTGCCAGCAGTCTCCACCGACTAGCGGGGGGGCCCGCAGATACGCAGTATTTT.

The CDR3 reads CATGVGRGTYEQYF. CDR3 DNA: TGTGCCACGGGGGTGGGGCGGGGGACCTACGAGCAGTACTTC. The V call is TRBV10-3, the J call TRBJ2-7; 7 bases agree with TRBD2. CDR3 length equals 14 residues. Germline V gene data show CDR1 as ENHRY and CDR2 as SYGVKD. V was clipped by 10 bases and J by 2 bases; unmatched bases: 11.

The chain combines TRBV4-1 with TRBJ2-7, with D unclear. V was shortened by 0 bases and J by 0 bases, with 12 bases between the two germline ends. The CDR3 totals 16 residues. Germline V CDR1 and CDR2: MGHRA, YSYEKL. The CDR3 nucleotides are TGCGCCAGCAGCCAAGAGGGCAGCGCCAGCTCCTACGAGCAGTACTTC. The encoded protein is CASSQEGSASSYEQYF.

The chain combines TRBV6-1 with TRBJ1-5; no firm D call. CDR1 is MNHNS and CDR2 is SASEGT in the germline V gene. V lost 2 bases, J lost 0 bases, and 11 bases lay in between. CDR3 length: 16 amino acids. CDR3 residues: CASSEYGAYSNQPQHF. The CDR3 DNA sequence: TGTGCCAGCAGTGAATACGGTGCTTATAGCAATCAGCCCCAGCATTTT.

The rearrangement uses TRBV2 and TRBJ1-1; D is perhaps TRBD1 (5 bases). CDR1 and CDR2 from the germline V gene are SNHLY and FYNNEI. Trimming removed 7 bases from V and 0 bases from J, with 18 bases in between. The CDR3 has 16 residues. The CDR3 DNA sequence: TGTGCCAGCAAAATATTCGACAGTGTTTTGAACACTGAAGCTTTCTTT. It codes for CASKIFDSVLNTEAFF. Looking up the rest from reference TRBV2 and TRBJ1-1 gives the full variable domain: EPEVTQTPSHQVTQMGQEVILRCVPISNHLYFYWYRQILGQKVEFLVSFYNNEISEKSEIFDDQFSVERPDGSNFTLKIRSTKLEDSAMYFCASKIFDSVLNTEAFFGQGTRLTVV.